This TCR beta chain derives from a study of T cells in Graves' hyperthyroidism and ophthalmopathy. Study as a whole: Peripheral blood was drawn at first diagnosis, prior to all treatment.

Amplified TCR beta CDR3 regions came from RNA transcripts. A first-round RT-PCR of the TCR CDR3 used the HTBI primer set. One entry per CDR3 protein results from TCRdb running MiXCR on the multiplex PCR reads. The sample consists of about 410,000 distinct CDR3 sequences, 14% to 15% of them appearing once. The germline gives CDR1 LGHDT, CDR2 YNNKEL (reference sequence). The length of the CDR3 is 16 residues. Trimming shortened V by 2 bases and J by 6 bases, and 14 bases separated the two germline ends. Lactation, pregnancy, other autoimmune disease or uncontrolled infection excluded patients. Out of 10 ml of fresh peripheral blood came the PBMCs. This clonotype was counted many times.

Material: blood. This receptor was identified in a man aged 18 to 30 with Graves' ophthalmopathy. This chain joins TRBV3-1 and TRBJ1-6, with D tentatively TRBD1 (5 bases). The CDR3 DNA is TGTGCCAGCAGCCAAAGGACATCCACGCGTAATTCACCCCTCCACTTT. Translated: CASSQRTSTRNSPLHF.